A selection of T cell receptor beta chains follows, all from one sample in a study of cytomegalovirus exposure and HLA in healthy donors. Only in-frame clones appear in the TCRdb table, and some are missing; sequencing was by immunoSEQ multiplex PCR. In the table there are over 100,000 clones, approximately 8.9% of which are singletons. The material sequenced was PBMCs. These receptors all come from a woman aged 40 to 50 in good health and CMV-seropositive. CDR3s include the opening cysteine and the closing phenylalanine or tryptophan. The D gene is left open where the match is weak. Some rows have no size entry. The others give once, few or many, or a class for an expanded clone.

V	size	D	J	CDR3	DNA
TRBV9	few	TRBD2	TRBJ2-5	CASSVGSSGGETQYF	TGTGCCAGCAGCGTAGGATCTAGCGGCGGGGAGACCCAGTACTTC
TRBV29-1	-	-	TRBJ1-3	CSVRPSSGNTIYF	TGCAGCGTTAGACCTAGCTCTGGAAACACCATATATTTT
TRBV29-1	few	-	TRBJ1-2	CSVSYRQAGSGYTF	TGCAGCGTTTCTTATCGACAGGCTGGGTCTGGGTACACCTTC
TRBV6-5	few	TRBD1	TRBJ2-7	CASSARDRAYEQYF	TGTGCCAGCAGTGCCCGGGACAGGGCGTACGAGCAGTACTTC
TRBV11-2	-	TRBD1	TRBJ1-1	CASSPDRTSTEAFF	TGTGCCAGCAGCCCGGACAGGACTTCCACTGAAGCTTTCTTT
TRBV7-9	few	-	TRBJ1-2	CASSSTSLSNYGYTF	TGTGCCAGCAGCTCAACGTCGCTCAGTAACTATGGCTACACCTTC
TRBV5-1	few	-	TRBJ2-1	CASSLETGLYNEQFF	TGCGCCAGCAGCTTGGAGACAGGACTCTACAATGAGCAGTTCTTC
TRBV5-1	-	-	TRBJ2-1	CASSDGRVGEQFF	TGCGCCAGCAGCGACGGGAGAGTCGGTGAGCAGTTCTTC
TRBV5-1	few	-	TRBJ1-1	CASSFEQGSTEAFF	TGCGCCAGCAGCTTCGAACAGGGATCCACTGAAGCTTTCTTT
TRBV6-1	-	TRBD1	TRBJ1-4	CASRPGGQSNEKLFF	TGTGCCAGCAGACCCGGGGGACAGTCAAATGAAAAACTGTTTTTT
TRBV6-6	few	TRBD1	TRBJ1-2	CASRIPGTGGSDGYTF	TGTGCCAGCAGGATACCCGGGACAGGGGGCTCAGATGGCTACACCTTC
TRBV11-2	few	-	TRBJ1-4	CASSLGRHNEKLFF	TGTGCCAGCAGCTTAGGGCGGCATAATGAAAAACTGTTTTTT
TRBV7-6	few	-	TRBJ1-4	CASSLRREKLFF	TGTGCCAGCAGCTTGCGGCGAGAAAAACTGTTTTTT
TRBV5-1	-	TRBD1	TRBJ1-3	CASRPQGIGNTIYF	TGCGCCAGCAGACCACAGGGGATCGGAAACACCATATATTTT